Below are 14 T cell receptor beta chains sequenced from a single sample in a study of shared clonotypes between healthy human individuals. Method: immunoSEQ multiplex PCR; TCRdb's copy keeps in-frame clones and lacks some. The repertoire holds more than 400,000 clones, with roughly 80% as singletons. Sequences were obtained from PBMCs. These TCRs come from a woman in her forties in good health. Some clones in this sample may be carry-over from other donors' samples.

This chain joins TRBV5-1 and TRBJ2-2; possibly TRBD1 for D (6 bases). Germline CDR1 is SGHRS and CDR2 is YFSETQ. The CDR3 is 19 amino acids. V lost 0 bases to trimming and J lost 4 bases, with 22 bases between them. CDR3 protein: CASSLALQDRFVGTGELFF. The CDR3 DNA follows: TGCGCCAGCAGCTTGGCGCTCCAAGACAGGTTCGTGGGCACCGGGGAGCTGTTTTTT.

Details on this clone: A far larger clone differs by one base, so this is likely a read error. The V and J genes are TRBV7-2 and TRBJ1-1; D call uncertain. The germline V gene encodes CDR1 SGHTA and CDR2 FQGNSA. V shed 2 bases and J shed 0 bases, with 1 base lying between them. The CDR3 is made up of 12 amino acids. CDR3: CASSLLNTEAFF. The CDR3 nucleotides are TGTGCCAGCAGCTTACTGAACACTGAAGCTTTCTTT.

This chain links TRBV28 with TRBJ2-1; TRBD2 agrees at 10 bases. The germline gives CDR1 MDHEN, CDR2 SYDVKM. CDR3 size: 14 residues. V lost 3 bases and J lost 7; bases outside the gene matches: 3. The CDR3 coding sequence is TGTGCCAGCAGTTTGCTAGCGGGGGCTAATGAGCAGTTCTTC. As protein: CASSLLAGANEQFF.

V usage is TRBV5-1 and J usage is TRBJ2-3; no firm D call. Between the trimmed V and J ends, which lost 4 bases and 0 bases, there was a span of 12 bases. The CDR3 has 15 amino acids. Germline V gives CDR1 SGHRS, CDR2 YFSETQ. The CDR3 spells CASSLGETSTDTQYF. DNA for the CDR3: TGCGCCAGCAGCCTCGGTGAAACTAGCACAGATACGCAGTATTTT.

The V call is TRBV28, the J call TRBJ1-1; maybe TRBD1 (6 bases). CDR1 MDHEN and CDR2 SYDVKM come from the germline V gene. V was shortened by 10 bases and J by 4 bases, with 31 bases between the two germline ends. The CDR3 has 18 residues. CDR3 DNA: TGTGCCACCCTTGGCTTGGGAGTAGCGGGTGCCAGGGGCACTGAAGCTTTCTTT. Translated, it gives CATLGLGVAGARGTEAFF.

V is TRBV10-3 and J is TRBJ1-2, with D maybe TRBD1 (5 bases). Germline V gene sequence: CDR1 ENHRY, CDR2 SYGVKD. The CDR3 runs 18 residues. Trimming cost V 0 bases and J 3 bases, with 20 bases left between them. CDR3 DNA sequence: TGTGCCATCAGTGAGTCGTTTGTTAGGGGCTCGTTTGACTATGGCTACACCTTC. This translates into CAISESFVRGSFDYGYTF.

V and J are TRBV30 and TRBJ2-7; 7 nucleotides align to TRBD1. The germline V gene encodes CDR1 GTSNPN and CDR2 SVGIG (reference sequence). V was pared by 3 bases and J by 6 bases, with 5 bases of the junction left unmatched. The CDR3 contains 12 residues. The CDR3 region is CAWRTGHVEQYF. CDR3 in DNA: TGTGCCTGGAGGACAGGGCACGTCGAGCAGTACTTC.

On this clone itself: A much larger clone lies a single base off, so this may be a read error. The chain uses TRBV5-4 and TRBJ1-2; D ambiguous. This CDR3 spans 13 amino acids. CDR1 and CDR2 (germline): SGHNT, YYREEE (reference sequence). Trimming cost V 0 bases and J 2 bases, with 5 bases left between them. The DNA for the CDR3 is TGTGCCAGCAGCTTGGACGGGAACTATGGCTACACCTTC. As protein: CASSLDGNYGYTF.

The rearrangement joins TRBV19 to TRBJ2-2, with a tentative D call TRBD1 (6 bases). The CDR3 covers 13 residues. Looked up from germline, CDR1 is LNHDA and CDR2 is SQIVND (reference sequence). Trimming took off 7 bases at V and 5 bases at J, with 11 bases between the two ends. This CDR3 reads CASTSQGTGELFF. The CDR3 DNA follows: TGTGCCAGTACCTCTCAGGGGACCGGGGAGCTGTTTTTT.

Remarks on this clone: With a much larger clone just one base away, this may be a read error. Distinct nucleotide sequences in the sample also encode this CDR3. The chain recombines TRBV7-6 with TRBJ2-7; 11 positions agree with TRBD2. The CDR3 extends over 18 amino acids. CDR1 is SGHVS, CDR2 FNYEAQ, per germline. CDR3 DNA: TGCGCCAGCAGCTTAGCCCCCCCTCTAGCGGGAGGAAGCTACGAGCAGTACTTC. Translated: CASSLAPPLAGGSYEQYF.

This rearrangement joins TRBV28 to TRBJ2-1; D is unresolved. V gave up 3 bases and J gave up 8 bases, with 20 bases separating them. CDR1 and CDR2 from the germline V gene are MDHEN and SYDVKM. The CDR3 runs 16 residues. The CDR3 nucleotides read TGTGCCAGCAGTTTCCCTCAAGGGTCTAGTACCGATGAGCAGTTCTTC. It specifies CASSFPQGSSTDEQFF.

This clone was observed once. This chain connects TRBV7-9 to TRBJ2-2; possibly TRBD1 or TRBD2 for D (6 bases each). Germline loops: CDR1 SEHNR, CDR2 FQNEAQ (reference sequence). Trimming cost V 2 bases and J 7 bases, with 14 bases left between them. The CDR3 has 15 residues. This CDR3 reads CASSLFTGAGGELFF. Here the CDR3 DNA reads TGTGCCAGCAGCTTATTTACGGGGGCAGGCGGGGAGCTGTTTTTT.

The CDR3 reads CASSVNTGRSSGNTIYF. The DNA of the CDR3 is TGTGCCAGCAGCGTAAATACCGGGCGAAGCTCTGGAAACACCATATATTTT. This sequence joins TRBV5-4 and TRBJ1-3; no definite D call. Germline assignment: CDR1 SGHNT and CDR2 YYREEE (reference sequence). V lost 4 bases, J lost 0 bases, and 17 bases lay in between. The CDR3 extends over 17 amino acids. Based on the CDR3 plus reference TRBV5-4 and TRBJ1-3, the full variable domain is ETGVTQSPTHLIKTRGQQVTLRCSSQSGHNTVSWYQQALGQGPQFIFQYYREEENGRGNFPPRFSGLQFPNYSSELNVNALELDDSALYLCASSVNTGRSSGNTIYFGEGSWLTVV.

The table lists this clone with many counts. The CDR3 DNA follows: TGTGCCAGCTCAACCACCGGGACTAGCGCTAGCACAGATACGCAGTATTTT. Protein: CASSTTGTSASTDTQYF. The chain uses TRBV18 and TRBJ2-3, with TRBD2 matching over 10 bases. V was clipped by 5 bases and J by 0 bases; unmatched bases: 8. The CDR3 runs to 17 residues. Per germline, CDR1 KGHSH and CDR2 LQKENI.